The 10 T cell receptor beta chains given below trace back to one sample, sequenced in a study of regulatory T cells in long-lasting Graves disease. Combining iRepertoire HTBI primers with Arm-PCR of CDR3 regions, the authors built TCR beta libraries. MiXCR, applied by TCRdb to the multiplex PCR reads, yields one record per CDR3 protein. The repertoire has some 490,000 distinct CDR3 sequences, around 13% of them found once; the top ten carry about 8.3%. Sample time point: newly diagnosed GD, antithyroid drugs for less than 3 months. The TCR library used RNA extracted from PBMCs. This sample also appeared in a second study, on T cells in Graves' hyperthyroidism and ophthalmopathy.

The source material was peripheral blood mononuclear cells (PBMCs), sampled at new diagnosis, from a patient treated with antithyroid drugs. Receptors were obtained from a woman aged 25 to 39 with Graves disease.

This clonotype was detected a few times. The CDR3 loop reads CASKRRAGGMGDTQYF. For the CDR3, the DNA is TGTGCCAGTAAAAGGAGAGCGGGAGGTATGGGAGATACGCAGTATTTT. The chain couples TRBV19 to TRBJ2-3; 9 nucleotides align to TRBD2. Looked up from germline, CDR1 is LNHDA and CDR2 is SQIVND (reference sequence). The CDR3 contains 16 residues. The V gene end was trimmed by 7 bases and the J gene end by 5 bases; junction bases not matched to a gene: 13.

Many counts were recorded for this clonotype. The chain uses TRBV28 and TRBJ2-1; 12 positions match TRBD2. Germline V CDR1 and CDR2: MDHEN, SYDVKM. J was trimmed by 8 bases and V by 3 bases; bases with no gene match: 5. This CDR3 is 15 amino acids long. CDR3 loop: CASSFWTSGNDEQFF. In nucleotides, the CDR3 is TGTGCCAGCAGTTTCTGGACTAGCGGGAATGATGAGCAGTTCTTC.

This clonotype was detected a few times. V is TRBV5-1 and J is TRBJ1-1; D ambiguous. CDR1 and CDR2 (germline): SGHRS, YFSETQ. The germline V and J ends were trimmed by 0 bases and 0 bases, with 9 bases remaining between them. The length of the CDR3 is 15 residues. CDR3 nucleotides: TGCGCCAGCAGCTTGGACAGCCCATTGAACACTGAAGCTTTCTTT. Its protein product is CASSLDSPLNTEAFF. Together with reference TRBV5-1 and TRBJ1-1, the CDR3 gives the full variable domain: KAGVTQTPRYLIKTRGQQVTLSCSPISGHRSVSWYQQTPGQGLQFLFEYFSETQRNKGNFPGRFSGRQFSNSRSEMNVSTLELGDSALYLCASSLDSPLNTEAFFGQGTRLTVV.

This clonotype came up many times. The V gene is TRBV27, the J gene TRBJ2-7, with D perhaps being TRBD1 or TRBD2 (5 bases each). The length of the CDR3 is 13 residues. CDR1 is MNHEY, CDR2 SMNVEV, per germline (reference sequence). Trimming shortened V by 5 bases and J by 3 bases, and 11 bases separated the two germline ends. The CDR3 DNA is TGTGCCAGCAGTCTCCGGGGACGCTACGAGCAGTACTTC. Its protein is CASSLRGRYEQYF.

In this sample, this clonotype turned up many times. The rearrangement joins TRBV13 to TRBJ2-7; 9 nucleotides line up with TRBD2. Germline V lookup: CDR1 PRHDT, CDR2 FYEKMQ (reference sequence). Trimming removed 3 bases from V and 7 bases from J; junction bases left unmatched: 4. CDR3 length equals 13 residues. CDR3 in amino acids: CASSLGLAGEQYF. The CDR3 DNA reads TGTGCCAGCAGCTTGGGACTAGCTGGAGAGCAGTACTTC.

This clonotype was detected only a few times. V and J are TRBV30 and TRBJ1-4; TRBD1 aligns across 7 bases. The CDR3 loop spans 14 amino acids. V lost 5 bases to trimming and J lost 1 base; unmatched junction nucleotides: 4. Per the germline V gene, CDR1 is GTSNPN and CDR2 is SVGIG (reference sequence). CDR3 coding DNA: TGTGCCTGGTCGACAGGGCTAACTAATGAAAAACTGTTTTTT. Encoded protein: CAWSTGLTNEKLFF.

This clonotype was observed at least ten times. The chain has TRBV5-1 and TRBJ2-3; D is unresolved. Trimming cost V 0 bases and J 6 bases, with 5 bases left between them. The CDR3 contains 12 residues. Per the germline V gene, CDR1 is SGHRS and CDR2 is YFSETQ. The CDR3 DNA follows: TGCGCCAGCAGCTTGGTTCCGGATACGCAGTATTTT. Its translation: CASSLVPDTQYF.

J is TRBJ2-7 and V is TRBV3-1; the D call may be TRBD1 or TRBD2 (5 bases each). V gave up 4 bases and J gave up 6 bases, with 16 bases separating them. Per germline, CDR1 LGHDT and CDR2 YNNKEL (reference sequence). The CDR3 totals 14 residues. The CDR3 DNA follows: TGTGCCAGCAGCCCCCGGGGCACGATACGCGAGCAGTACTTC. This encodes CASSPRGTIREQYF.

There are many counts of this clonotype. The V gene is TRBV7-9, the J gene TRBJ1-1; D gene unclear. Trimming took 1 base from V and 0 from J, leaving 9 bases between them. Per the germline V gene, CDR1 is SEHNR and CDR2 is FQNEAQ (reference sequence). The CDR3 runs 15 residues. The CDR3: CASSLEVFMNTEAFF. CDR3 coding DNA: TGTGCCAGCAGCTTAGAGGTTTTCATGAACACTGAAGCTTTCTTT.

Many counts were recorded for this clonotype. This sequence joins TRBV6-2 or TRBV6-3 and TRBJ2-1; D remains unclear. The CDR3 extends over 14 amino acids. The germline CDR1 and CDR2 sequences are MNHEY and SVGEGT. V gave up 6 bases and J gave up 8 bases, with 17 bases separating them. CDR3 protein: CASSENPPPYEQFF. In DNA form, the CDR3 reads TGTGCCAGCAGCGAGAACCCCCCCCCATATGAGCAGTTCTTC.